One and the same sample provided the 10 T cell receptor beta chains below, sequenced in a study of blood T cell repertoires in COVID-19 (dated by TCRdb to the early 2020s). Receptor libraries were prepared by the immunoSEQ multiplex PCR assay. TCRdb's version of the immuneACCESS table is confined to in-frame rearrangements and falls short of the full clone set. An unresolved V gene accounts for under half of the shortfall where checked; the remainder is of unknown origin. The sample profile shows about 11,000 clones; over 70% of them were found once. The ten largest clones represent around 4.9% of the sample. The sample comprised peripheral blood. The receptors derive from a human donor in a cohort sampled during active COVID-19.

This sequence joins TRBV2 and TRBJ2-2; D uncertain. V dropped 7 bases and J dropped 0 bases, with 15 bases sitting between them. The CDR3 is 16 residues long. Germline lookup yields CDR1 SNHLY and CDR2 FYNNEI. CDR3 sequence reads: CASTGKVAANTGELFF. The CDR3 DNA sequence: TGTGCCAGCACGGGTAAGGTAGCAGCGAACACCGGGGAGCTGTTTTTT.

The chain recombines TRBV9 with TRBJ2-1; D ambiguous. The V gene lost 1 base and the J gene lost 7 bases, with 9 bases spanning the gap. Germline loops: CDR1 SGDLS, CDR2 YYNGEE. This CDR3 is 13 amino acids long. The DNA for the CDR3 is TGTGCCAGCAGCGTATCGGGTCGAAATGAGCAGTTCTTC. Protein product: CASSVSGRNEQFF.

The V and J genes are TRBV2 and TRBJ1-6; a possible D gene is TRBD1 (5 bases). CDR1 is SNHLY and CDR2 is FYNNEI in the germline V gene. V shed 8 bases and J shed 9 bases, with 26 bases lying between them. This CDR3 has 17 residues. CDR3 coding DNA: TGTGCCAGCCAGAGCTTCGTTCAGGGCAGGGTTGTTTCACCCCTCCACTTT. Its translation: CASQSFVQGRVVSPLHF.

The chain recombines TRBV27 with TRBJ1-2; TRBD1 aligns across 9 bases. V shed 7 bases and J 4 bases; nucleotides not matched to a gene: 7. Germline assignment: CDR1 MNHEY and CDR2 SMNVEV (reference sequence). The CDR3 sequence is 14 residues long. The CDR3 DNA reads TGTGCCAGCAACCCGGGACAGGGATTCTATGGCTACACCTTC. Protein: CASNPGQGFYGYTF.

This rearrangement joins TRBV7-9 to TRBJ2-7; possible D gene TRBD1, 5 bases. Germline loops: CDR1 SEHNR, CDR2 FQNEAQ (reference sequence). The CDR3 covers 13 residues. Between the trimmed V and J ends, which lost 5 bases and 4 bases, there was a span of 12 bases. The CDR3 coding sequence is TGTGCCAGCAGCCAAGGCAGGGATTACGAGCAGTACTTC. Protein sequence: CASSQGRDYEQYF.

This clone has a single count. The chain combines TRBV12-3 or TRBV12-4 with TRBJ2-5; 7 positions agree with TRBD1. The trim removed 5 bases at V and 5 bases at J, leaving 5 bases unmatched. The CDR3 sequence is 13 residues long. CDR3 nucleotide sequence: TGTGCCAGCAGTCCGACAGGGTGGGAGACCCAGTACTTC. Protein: CASSPTGWETQYF.

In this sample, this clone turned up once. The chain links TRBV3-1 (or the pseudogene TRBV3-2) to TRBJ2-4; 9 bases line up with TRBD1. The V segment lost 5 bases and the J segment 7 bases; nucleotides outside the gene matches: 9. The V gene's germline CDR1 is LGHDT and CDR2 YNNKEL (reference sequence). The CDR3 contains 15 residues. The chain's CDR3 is CASSSGQGGLNIQYF. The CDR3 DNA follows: TGTGCCAGCAGCTCGGGACAGGGTGGATTGAACATTCAGTACTTC.

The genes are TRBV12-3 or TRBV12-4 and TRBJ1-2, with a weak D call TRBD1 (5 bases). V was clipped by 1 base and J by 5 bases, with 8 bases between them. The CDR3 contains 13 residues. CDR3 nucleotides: TGTGCCAGCAGTTTAGAGGGGCCATATGGCTACACCTTC. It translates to CASSLEGPYGYTF.

CDR3 sequence reads: CARKQNEQYF. As DNA, the CDR3 is TGTGCCAGGAAACAGAACGAGCAGTACTTC. The rearrangement links TRBV19 to TRBJ2-7; no firm D call. Per the germline V gene, CDR1 is LNHDA and CDR2 is SQIVND (reference sequence). This CDR3 spans 10 amino acids. Trimming shortened V by 9 bases and J by 5 bases, and 8 bases separated the two germline ends.

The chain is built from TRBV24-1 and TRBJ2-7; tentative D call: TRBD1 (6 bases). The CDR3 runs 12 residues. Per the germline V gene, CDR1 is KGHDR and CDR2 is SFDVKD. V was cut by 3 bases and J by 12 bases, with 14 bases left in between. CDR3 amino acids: CATSDPDRALYF. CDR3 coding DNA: TGTGCCACCAGTGATCCGGACAGAGCTCTGTACTTC.